What follows is one T cell receptor beta chain and its context. Its target is unknown. In the ViraFEST assay, antigen-specific CD4+ clonotypes were identified by expansion after peptide-pool stimulation. Isolation of CD4+ T cells took place after about 10 days of culture. Between March and December 2020, the person had a SARS-CoV-2 infection that PCR confirmed. Researchers assigned an HIV-1 Nef peptide pool to the negative control culture. The data belong to a study of vaccination effects on CD4 cells after COVID-19. Background on the study: Two convalescent donors provided samples 16 days and one week before vaccination. General study results and limits: Early post-infection timepoints were absent, and convalescent patients were few.

Clones were read by immunoSEQ multiplex PCR, and TCRdb kept only the in-frame ones, dropping some. The repertoire consists of under 80,000 clones, with around 70% occurring once and the leading ten covering less than 5.5%. This specimen consisted of CD4+ T cells from PBMCs cultured with HIV peptides, obtained before COVID-19 vaccination. Subset: HIV-1 Nef peptide pool negative control/reference culture. This clonotype was obtained from a human donor who had a prior SARS-CoV-2 infection.

The CDR3 coding sequence is TGTGCCAGCAGCCAAGATGGTCTAGCGGGGGGACGACAAGAGACCCAGTACTTC. Its translation is CASSQDGLAGGRQETQYF. J is TRBJ2-5 and V is TRBV4-2, with 11 bases lining up with TRBD2. With V trimmed by 0 bases and J by 2 bases, 8 bases remained unmatched. Per the germline V gene, CDR1 is LGHNA and CDR2 is YNFKEQ. CDR3 length: 18 residues.